Reported below is one TCR beta chain. Its antigen is not yet known. No clone much larger than this one lies a single base away; base qualities are absent. Peripheral blood CD8+ and CD4+ T cells from healthy donors, Susac syndrome patients and multiple sclerosis patients were profiled using high-throughput TCR beta sequencing. The multiple sclerosis controls were treatment-naive patients whose relapsing-remitting disease, either stable or active, fulfilled the revised McDonald criteria. Bulk CD8+ and CD4+ T cells were purified by magnetic negative isolation, whereas CD8+ TEMRA cells were enriched by FACS. Blood was drawn into EDTA tubes, processed within 24 hours, and PBMCs were isolated by density gradient centrifugation. PBMCs destined for TCR sequencing were cryopreserved in liquid nitrogen and later thawed in a 37 °C water bath. The sorted or isolated CD4+, CD8+ and CD8+ TEMRA cells had a purity of 90% or higher.

Spanning cysteine to phenylalanine, the CDR3 consists of 14 amino acids. Just the 42-base CDR3 DNA is kept, in frame starting at base 1. CDR1 and CDR2 are read off the germline V gene (reference sequence) as PRHDT and FYEKMQ. The trim is 6 bases for V and 5 bases for J, with a gap of 16 bases between the germline ends. This specimen comes from a study of CD8 T cells in Susac syndrome (dated by TCRdb to about 2019). In terms of the full investigation: Repertoire sequencing was used to test whether CD8+ T cell activation and differentiation in Susac syndrome was antigen driven.

RNA was extracted with the RNeasy kit and 0.5 to 1 ug was reverse transcribed using random hexamers. The immunoSEQ multiplex PCR assay, which covers 54 Vbeta and 13 Jbeta segments, was used to amplify TCR beta CDR3 regions. PCR amplification bias was corrected by using a synthetic template baseline for primer optimization and computational correction. In the authors' own workflow: Reads were annotated to V, D and J genes per IMGT and analyzed with immunoSEQ Analyzer, keeping only productive sequences. Clonality was calculated as one minus the Shannon entropy normalized by log2 of the number of productive unique sequences. For each patient and control, public and private clones were evaluated within the 100 most prevalent clones. Clones were defined as Susac-specific if absent from the healthy and MS cohorts, from approximately 1,100 published viral clones and from other ImmuneACCESS disease sequences. TCRdb reprocessed the public reads (quality trimming at Q25 with fastp, clone calling with MiXCR) and kept in-frame beta chains. Every entry covers one CDR3 protein and lists the most common genes and DNA from its rows. The V and J calls here are based on TCRdb, not the publication. Counted in this sample were around 130,000 distinct CDR3 sequences; less than 95% of them appeared once. The ten largest clonotypes hold about 0.12% of the sample.

Here is what the overall study found, with its caveats: The number of individuals in the TCR sequencing and HLA analysis was acknowledged as relatively small.

The source of this sequence is a human donor with multiple sclerosis. Input material: CD4+ T cells from PBMCs. The receptor chain draws on TRBV13 and TRBJ2-5; tentative D gene TRBD2, with 5 bases matching. The CDR3 region reads CASRPSGNRETQYF. DNA sequence: TGTGCCAGCAGGCCTTCCGGGAATAGGGAGACCCAGTACTTC.